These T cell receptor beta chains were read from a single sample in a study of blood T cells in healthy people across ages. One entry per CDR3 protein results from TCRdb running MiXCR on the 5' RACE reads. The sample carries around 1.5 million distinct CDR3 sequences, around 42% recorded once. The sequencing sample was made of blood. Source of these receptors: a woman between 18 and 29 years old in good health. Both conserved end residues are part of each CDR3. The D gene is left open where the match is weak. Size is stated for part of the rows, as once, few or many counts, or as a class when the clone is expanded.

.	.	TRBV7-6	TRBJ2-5	CATQGGARETQYF	TGTGCCACTCAGGGGGGGGCCCGGGAGACCCAGTACTTC
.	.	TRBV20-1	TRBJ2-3	CSARASVDTQYF	TGCAGTGCTAGAGCTAGCGTTGATACGCAGTATTTT
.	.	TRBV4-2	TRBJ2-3	CASSPGVASSTDTQYF	TGTGCCAGCAGCCCGGGGGTGGCCTCTAGCACAGATACGCAGTATTTT
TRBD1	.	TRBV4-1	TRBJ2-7	CPSSQLPGQAYEQYF	TGCCCCAGCAGCCAATTACCGGGACAGGCCTACGAGCAGTACTTC
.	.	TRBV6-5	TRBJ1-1	CASRLSGGVNTEAFF	TGTGCCAGTAGATTAAGCGGGGGCGTGAACACTGAAGCTTTCTTT
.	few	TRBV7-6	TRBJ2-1	CASSFNQGQGNEQFF	TGTGCCAGCAGCTTCAATCAGGGGCAAGGGAATGAGCAGTTCTTC
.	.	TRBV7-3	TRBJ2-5	CASSSMGSEETQYF	TGTGCCAGCAGCTCTATGGGAAGCGAAGAGACCCAGTACTTC
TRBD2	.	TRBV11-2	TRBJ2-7	CASSLGLAGGIGNEQYF	TGTGCCAGCAGCTTAGGACTAGCGGGAGGGATAGGGAATGAGCAGTACTTC
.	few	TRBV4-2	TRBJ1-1	CASSQELGLNTEAFF	TGTGCCAGCAGCCAAGAGCTGGGGCTGAACACTGAAGCTTTCTTT
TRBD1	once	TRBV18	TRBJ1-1	CASSRAKGAGTEAFF	TGTGCCAGCTCACGGGCTAAGGGGGCGGGCACTGAAGCTTTCTTT
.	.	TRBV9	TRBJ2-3	CASSGGPGTDTQYF	TGTGCCAGCAGCGGCGGCCCGGGCACAGATACGCAGTATTTT